This record concerns one T cell receptor beta chain sequence. The antigen it recognizes is unknown. No per-base quality is available; no much larger clone lies one base away. In the same sample, other DNA sequences code for this CDR3. This sample was included in a study of shared clonotypes between healthy human individuals (dated by TCRdb to 2019 to 2021). Context from the whole study: A couple of women and three men aged 18 to 49 years were included in the cohort. Per donor, three plates each were used for CD4 naive and CD4 memory, two for CD8 naive, and one for CD8 memory. Blood TCR repertoires of 5 or 6 healthy adults were deeply sequenced to estimate repertoire size and the extent of clonotype sharing between individuals. To increase sequencing depth and limit assay-specific biases, TCR repertoire library preparation and sequencing were carried out by different laboratories using diverse techniques. Each donor's leukapheresis produced roughly between roughly 0.85 and 10 billion PBMCs. Findings and caveats that apply to the study as a whole: Because the study included a small number of donors, the genetic and exposure-history diversity represented was limited. Only blood was sampled, and tissue TCR repertoires likely differ from those in blood. Naive subsets generally had larger estimated clonotype richness than memory subsets. Across a handful of donors, approximately 5% of naive CD4, over 3% of naive CD8, roughly 2.3% of memory CD4, and 0.4% to 0.45% of memory CD8 clonotypes were shared. Pairwise subsampling indicated that sequencing depth was expected to affect the degree of clonotype sharing among donors. Incomplete sequencing was indicated by rarefaction of sorted-subset datasets, despite the large sequencing depth. Compared with non-shared clonotypes, the clonotypes found in all four sorted-subset donors had higher generation probabilities.

CDR1 and CDR2 are drawn from the germline V gene: SGHRS, YFSETQ. A distance of 12 bases separates the germline ends of V and J, which lose 4 bases and 4 bases respectively. From cysteine to phenylalanine, the CDR3 is 14 amino acids long. The DNA shown is the 42-base CDR3, in frame from base 1. Healthy HIV-negative adults with no recently reported acute infections or vaccinations were included as donors. Every donor was a Caucasian adult residing in Nashville, Tennessee, USA. CD4+ T cells were enriched by magnetic negative selection, after which naive cells were positively selected on CD45RA and the negative fraction was taken as the memory subset. Blood was collected by leukapheresis, and PBMCs were isolated by Ficoll-Histopaque density gradient centrifugation and then cryopreserved in liquid nitrogen vapor phase. Purity and quantity of every magnetically sorted T cell population were checked by analytical flow cytometry. Each sorted fraction had its genomic DNA isolated and then quantified by UV absorbance on a Nanodrop 2000c.

TCR CDR3 regions were amplified from genomic DNA by multiplex PCR using the deep immunoSEQ assay. Extracted genomic DNA from each cell subset was distributed evenly across all wells of several immunoSEQ 96-well plates, and each plate was treated as a replicate. For sorted subsets, roughly 0.2 ug genomic DNA, equal to approximately 30,000 T cell genomes, was loaded into each replicate PCR. The purified libraries were quantified using a Qubit 3.0 fluorometer, sized with a Bioanalyzer 2100, and then quantified again using the KAPA Library Quantification kit. Each immunoSEQ 96-well plate was sequenced on its own single-read 150-cycle Illumina NextSeq 550 flow cell. On the authors' methods: Because the immunoSEQ output held only junctional sequences and lacked quality scores, the filtering could not match the filtering applied to full-length reads. Sequences were annotated with PyIR, a Python wrapper for IgBLAST v1.9, using IMGT germline references to assign V/J genes and CDR3. Any read was removed if the V/J assignment was weak (E-value above 1e-6), the CDR3 was missing, or the read contained stop codons, out-of-frame junctions, or ambiguous translated residues. V3J clonotypes were defined as sequences sharing an identical inferred V gene, J gene, and CDR3 amino acid sequence. The percentage overlap between two repertoires was calculated by dividing the number of shared unique clonotypes by the size of the smaller repertoire. Richness of each repertoire was evaluated using RTK rarefaction, the Chao1 estimator, and Recon v2.1 estimates of unobserved clonotypes. OLGA was used to compute generation probabilities for all TCRbeta clonotypes that the gDNA method yielded from a handful of donors. The table was pulled from immuneACCESS by TCRdb, which kept in-frame rearrangements only. Such tables lose some clones; where checked, under half of the loss comes from unresolved V genes, and the rest has no known cause. The V and J calls and clone size are taken from that table; D and trimming were inferred from the DNA. The sample profile shows about a million clones; approximately 77% of them were found once. The biggest ten clones account for about 0.94% of the sample.

The clonotype comes from a man younger than 30 in good health. Some clones in this sample may be carry-over from other donors' samples. The chain is encoded by TRBV5-1 joined to TRBJ1-5, and TRBD1 may be the D gene, going by 5 matching bases. The sequencing input was memory CD4+ T cells from PBMCs. The sample's cell subset or site label, decoded: CD45RA-negative fraction. CDR3 loop: CASSPGTVNQPQHF. The sequenced DNA: TGCGCCAGCAGCCCCGGGACGGTTAATCAGCCCCAGCATTTT.